Sequencing of this TCR beta chain was carried out in a study of PD-1 blockade in classical Hodgkin lymphoma. Study outcomes and limitations: Newly diagnosed patients were said to have less baseline TCR diversity than healthy donors did. Patients with a complete response exhibited baseline diversity comparable to newly diagnosed patients.

J lost 2 bases, V lost 5 bases, and 4 bases had no gene match. CDR1 and CDR2 from the germline V gene are SGHNT and YENEEA. The CDR3 totals 15 residues. On this clone itself: Its matching antigen is unknown.

Clones were read by immunoSEQ multiplex PCR, and TCRdb kept only the in-frame ones, dropping some. The sample contains roughly 140,000 clones, approximately 72% of which appear only once. Following autologous stem cell transplantation, relapse occurred in every patient, and exposure to brentuximab vedotin varied. Reported best responses ranged across complete response, partial response or progressive disease. Sequenced material: peripheral blood mononuclear cells (PBMCs), taken before the second cycle of nivolumab. The genes are TRBV11-3 and TRBJ2-7; 12 bases are shared with TRBD1. This clonotype originated in a human donor with classical Hodgkin lymphoma. This CDR3 reads CASSIGTGGTYEQYF. The CDR3 coding sequence is TGTGCCAGCAGCATCGGGACAGGGGGCACCTACGAGCAGTACTTC.